What follows are 32 T cell receptor beta chains derived from one specimen sequenced in a study of T cells in Graves' hyperthyroidism and ophthalmopathy. The investigators amplified TCR beta CDR3 regions from RNA transcripts. The TCR CDR3 first-round RT-PCR relied on the HTBI primer set. TCRdb itself ran the multiplex PCR reads through MiXCR, one entry per CDR3 protein. This sample has 280,000 or so distinct CDR3 sequences, with around 15% found just once. Sequenced: blood. These receptors were collected from a woman aged 45-60 years with Graves' hyperthyroidism that later progressed to Graves' ophthalmopathy.

Remarks on this clonotype: The junction differs from germline at one of its ends, possibly a read error. The V gene is TRBV9, the J gene TRBJ2-3; maybe TRBD2 (6 bases). The CDR3 length is 14 residues. Germline lookup yields CDR1 SGDLS and CDR2 YYNGEE. This chain's CDR3 is CASSARTNTNTQYF. The CDR3 coding sequence is TGTGCCAGCAGCGCAAGGACTAACACAAATACGCAGTATTTT.

This clonotype was picked up many times. The V and J genes are TRBV10-3 and TRBJ2-7; 9 bases map to TRBD2. Trimming removed 5 bases from V and 5 bases from J; junction bases left unmatched: 13. The germline gives CDR1 ENHRY, CDR2 SYGVKD. The CDR3 is 16 residues long. DNA for the CDR3: TGTGCCATCAGTAAGGCGGGAGGGGGGATCGGGGACGAGCAGTACTTC. It translates to CAISKAGGGIGDEQYF.

This clonotype has more than one count but fewer than ten. The chain uses TRBV5-1 and TRBJ1-2; D is unclear. Germline V gives CDR1 SGHRS, CDR2 YFSETQ. The CDR3 sequence is 13 residues long. Trimming removed 7 bases from V and 1 base from J, with 11 bases in between. CDR3 residues: CASGEGNNYGYTF. The CDR3 DNA sequence: TGCGCCAGCGGGGAAGGAAATAACTATGGCTACACCTTC.

J is TRBJ2-7 and V is TRBV27; 10 nucleotides agree with TRBD2. V dropped 7 bases and J dropped 4; count of bases not matched to a gene: 7. Germline CDR1 MNHEY, CDR2 SMNVEV (reference sequence). The CDR3 covers 14 residues. The CDR3 region is CASNPLGLAYEQYF. Here the CDR3 DNA reads TGTGCCAGCAATCCCCTGGGACTAGCGTACGAGCAGTACTTC.

The chain joins TRBV27 to TRBJ2-1; TRBD1 matches 8 bases. The DNA end favors TRBJ2-7, so the J call may be wrong. CDR3 size: 16 residues. Germline loops: CDR1 MNHEY, CDR2 SMNVEV (reference sequence). The CDR3 region is CASSPQGVSSYNEQYF. The CDR3 DNA is TGTGCCAGCAGTCCACAGGGGGTCAGCTCCTACAATGAGCAGTACTTC.

This clonotype was counted only a few times. This chain uses TRBV7-3 with TRBJ2-3; no clear D. The germline V gene encodes CDR1 SGHTA and CDR2 FQGTGA. This CDR3 is 12 amino acids long. Deletions cut 4 bases from V and 5 bases from J, with 7 bases between. This CDR3 is CASSYPQDTQYF. Written as DNA, the CDR3 is TGTGCCAGCAGCTATCCCCAAGATACGCAGTATTTT. The variable domain in full, with the rest retrieved from reference TRBV7-3 and TRBJ2-3, is GAGVSQTPSNKVTEKGKYVELRCDPISGHTALYWYRQSLGQGPEFLIYFQGTGAADDSGLPNDRFFAVRPEGSVSTLKIQRTERGDSAVYLCASSYPQDTQYFGPGTRLTVL.

At least ten counts were recorded for this clonotype. The V call is TRBV18, the J call TRBJ2-1, with 11 bases matching TRBD2. Looked up from germline, CDR1 is KGHSH and CDR2 is LQKENI. The CDR3 consists of 15 residues. V was pared by 3 bases and J by 5 bases, with 3 bases of the junction left unmatched. This chain's CDR3 is CASSPSGRADNEQFF. The CDR3 nucleotides are TGTGCCAGCTCACCTAGCGGGAGGGCGGACAATGAGCAGTTCTTC. Based on the CDR3 plus reference TRBV18 and TRBJ2-1, the full variable domain is NAGVMQNPRHLVRRRGQEARLRCSPMKGHSHVYWYRQLPEEGLKFMVYLQKENIIDESGMPKERFSAEFPKEGPSILRIQQVVRGDSAAYFCASSPSGRADNEQFFGPGTRLTVL.

This clonotype has ten or more counts. The chain carries TRBV20-1 and TRBJ2-5, with D perhaps matching TRBD1 (6 bases). This CDR3 comprises 15 residues. V dropped 5 bases and J dropped 5 bases, with 21 bases sitting between them. The V gene's germline CDR1 is DFQATT and CDR2 SNEGSKA (reference sequence). CDR3 region: CSALRGQGTGETQYF. The DNA of the CDR3 is TGCAGTGCTCTCCGAGGCCAGGGGACGGGGGAGACCCAGTACTTC.

This clonotype was detected only a few times. J is TRBJ1-6 and V is TRBV20-1, with TRBD1 identical over 9 bases. From germline, CDR1 is DFQATT and CDR2 SNEGSKA (reference sequence). Losses at the gene ends were 5 bases for V and 10 bases for J; bases not matched to a gene: 9. The CDR3 consists of 14 residues. The CDR3 is CSARTGAGGSPLHF. CDR3 coding DNA: TGCAGTGCTCGGACAGGGGCTGGTGGATCACCCCTCCACTTT.

This clonotype was seen a handful of times. This chain uses TRBV19 with TRBJ2-1; D is undetermined. Germline-derived CDR1 and CDR2 are LNHDA and SQIVND (reference sequence). Between the trimmed V and J ends, which lost 2 bases and 0 bases, there was a span of 11 bases. This CDR3 is built from 16 residues. Written as DNA, the CDR3 is TGTGCCAGTAGTATATATTGGCCTAGCTCCTACAATGAGCAGTTCTTC. Its protein product is CASSIYWPSSYNEQFF.

This clonotype was counted at least ten times. This chain connects TRBV28 to TRBJ1-1; D gene unclear. The germline gives CDR1 MDHEN, CDR2 SYDVKM. The CDR3 contains 14 residues. V was trimmed by 3 bases and J by 0 bases, leaving 8 bases between them. This chain's CDR3 is CASSLRSLNTEAFF. In DNA, the CDR3 is TGTGCCAGCAGTTTGCGAAGCCTGAACACTGAAGCTTTCTTT.

This clonotype has a count of ten or more. The rearrangement links TRBV20-1 to TRBJ2-5; the D call may be TRBD1 or TRBD2 (6 bases each). The CDR3 consists of 15 residues. Germline V gene sequence: CDR1 DFQATT, CDR2 SNEGSKA (reference sequence). With 5 bases removed from V and 5 bases from J, the gap between germline ends came to 21 bases. The CDR3 DNA reads TGCAGTGCTGAGCCGCGAGGGGGGCGCGGGGAGACCCAGTACTTC. Translating gives CSAEPRGGRGETQYF.

The chain couples TRBV28 to TRBJ1-3; 8 bases fit TRBD1. Germline assignment: CDR1 MDHEN and CDR2 SYDVKM. The CDR3 spans 16 residues. V gave up 2 bases and J gave up 4 bases; unmatched junction bases: 7. CDR3 in amino acids: CASSLPQGAGGNTIYF. In DNA form, the CDR3 reads TGTGCCAGCAGTTTACCTCAGGGGGCGGGAGGAAACACCATATATTTT.

The sample holds many counts of this clonotype. V usage is TRBV27 and J usage is TRBJ2-7, with no clear D. The CDR3 has 17 residues. Germline V gene data show CDR1 as MNHEY and CDR2 as SMNVEV (reference sequence). Trimming stripped 1 base from V and 9 bases from J, with 25 bases between. The CDR3 is CASSLYRWSDPVGGQYF. DNA of the CDR3: TGTGCCAGCAGTTTATATCGTTGGTCGGACCCAGTGGGCGGGCAGTACTTC.

Of note for this clonotype: It may be a read error: a sequence one base away is much more abundant. The J gene is TRBJ1-1, the V gene TRBV20-1; no reliable D call. The CDR3 is 15 residues long. Germline loops: CDR1 DFQATT, CDR2 SNEGSKA (reference sequence). V was trimmed by 6 bases and J by 0 bases, leaving 17 bases between them. CDR3 sequence reads: CSALSIRLVNTEAFF. The CDR3 nucleotides read TGCAGTGCCCTGAGCATTCGGTTGGTGAACACTGAAGCTTTCTTT.

This clonotype occurred many times. This chain joins TRBV11-3 and TRBJ2-1, with TRBD1 as a possible D gene (6 bases). V lost 1 base and J lost 6, with 19 bases in between. Germline CDR1 SGHNT, CDR2 YENEEA. This CDR3 has 17 residues. The CDR3 region has the DNA TGTGCCAGCAGCTTAGGGGCCGGGACATCCCCTGTCAATGAGCAGTTCTTC. It specifies CASSLGAGTSPVNEQFF.

This clonotype was seen more than once but under ten times. Since a much larger clone is just one base distant, this may be a read error. The chain has TRBV28 and TRBJ1-1, with TRBD1 matching 7 bases. V lost 6 bases and J lost 3; bases outside the gene matches: 13. This CDR3 has 16 residues. Germline loops: CDR1 MDHEN, CDR2 SYDVKM. This CDR3 is CASRLPGQRHHTEAFF. The CDR3 DNA reads TGTGCCAGCAGACTACCGGGACAGAGGCATCACACTGAAGCTTTCTTT.

By its share, this clonotype is medium-sized. The chain combines TRBV3-1 with TRBJ1-1; D is possibly TRBD1 (6 bases). Looked up from germline, CDR1 is LGHDT and CDR2 is YNNKEL (reference sequence). CDR3 length equals 14 residues. The V gene lost 5 bases and the J gene lost 0 bases, with 10 bases spanning the gap. In DNA, the CDR3 is TGTGCCAGCAGCAACCGGGACATGAACACTGAAGCTTTCTTT. Its protein is CASSNRDMNTEAFF.

This clonotype was counted at least ten times. J is TRBJ2-7 and V is TRBV20-1; 10 nucleotides line up with TRBD2. The CDR3 runs 18 residues. Germline V CDR1 and CDR2: DFQATT, SNEGSKA (reference sequence). V lost 0 bases and J lost 3; bases outside the gene matches: 14. The CDR3 bases are TGCAGTGCTAGAGATCTCTCGAGGGGTAGCGGGAGGCACTACGAGCAGTACTTC. The encoded protein is CSARDLSRGSGRHYEQYF.

In the case of this clonotype: A much larger clone differs from this one at a single base, so this may be a read error. The rearrangement links TRBV28 to TRBJ1-1; D not certain. The CDR3 is 11 amino acids. Trimming removed 6 bases from V and 11 bases from J, with 13 bases in between. The germline CDR1 and CDR2 sequences are MDHEN and SYDVKM. CDR3: CASSLCTWAFF. CDR3 coding DNA: TGTGCCAGCAGCCTCTGCACTTGGGCTTTCTTT.

The chain couples TRBV5-1 to TRBJ1-3; D perhaps matches TRBD1 (6 bases). Between the trimmed V and J ends, which lost 4 bases and 2 bases, there was a span of 13 bases. Germline lookup yields CDR1 SGHRS and CDR2 YFSETQ. The CDR3 runs to 15 residues. CDR3 amino acids: CASSRLGGAGNTIYF. CDR3 DNA sequence: TGCGCCAGCAGCCGTCTCGGGGGCGCTGGAAACACCATATATTTT.

Remarks on this clonotype: A much more abundant neighbour one base away suggests this may be a read error. J is TRBJ1-1 and V is TRBV24-1, with D possibly TRBD1 on 5 matching bases. The CDR3 is 13 residues long. In germline, CDR1 is KGHDR, CDR2 SFDVKD. The DNA of the CDR3 is TGTGCCACCGGTGACTCGGGACGCACTGAAGCTTTCTTT. This codes for CATGDSGRTEAFF.

This chain connects TRBV9 to TRBJ2-2; 8 nucleotides align to TRBD2. CDR1 SGDLS and CDR2 YYNGEE come from the germline V gene. With 3 bases clipped from V and 7 bases from J, the junction kept 8 bases outside the gene matches. The CDR3 consists of 15 residues. The CDR3 loop is CASSATSGSFGELFF. DNA for the CDR3: TGTGCCAGCAGCGCCACGAGCGGGAGTTTCGGGGAGCTGTTTTTT.

Comment on this clonotype: A much larger clone lies one base from this, so it may be a read error. V usage is TRBV29-1 and J usage is TRBJ2-1; TRBD1 aligns across 7 bases. CDR1 is SQVTM and CDR2 is ANQGSEA in the germline V gene. J lost 10 bases, V lost 7 bases, and 7 bases had no gene match. The CDR3 contains 11 residues. CDR3 amino acids: CSGNRGHEQFF. Here the CDR3 DNA reads TGCAGCGGGAACAGGGGCCACGAGCAGTTCTTC.

For this clonotype: A much larger clone is a single base away; this may be a read error. This chain joins TRBV28 and TRBJ1-3; the D gene is possibly TRBD1 (5 bases). Germline CDR1 and CDR2: MDHEN and SYDVKM. The CDR3 contains 17 residues. With 3 bases removed from V and 2 bases from J, the gap between germline ends came to 17 bases. The CDR3 coding sequence is TGTGCCAGCAGTTTGCGGGGGGGGTCGTACGCTGGAAACACCATATATTTT. Its translation: CASSLRGGSYAGNTIYF.

As for this clonotype: This may be a read error, as it is one base from a much larger clone. The chain recombines TRBV4-1 with TRBJ2-7; TRBD1 might be the D (6 bases). V was clipped by 3 bases and J by 0 bases, with 15 bases between them. Germline CDR1 is MGHRA and CDR2 is YSYEKL. CDR3 length: 16 amino acids. The CDR3 spells CASSHFRAGDSYEQYF. In DNA form, the CDR3 reads TGCGCCAGCAGCCACTTCCGGGCAGGGGACTCCTACGAGCAGTACTTC.

There are many counts of this clonotype. The chain employs TRBV18 and TRBJ1-2; 7 bases align to TRBD1. Germline CDR1 reads KGHSH; CDR2 reads LQKENI. V shed 0 bases and J 10 bases; nucleotides not matched to a gene: 5. The CDR3 loop spans 13 amino acids. CDR3 nucleotides: TGTGCCAGCTCACCACCGGGACAGAAGCACTACACCTTC. This encodes CASSPPGQKHYTF.

This clonotype has ten or more counts. This chain uses TRBV20-1 with TRBJ1-1, with D unclear. CDR1 and CDR2 (germline): DFQATT, SNEGSKA (reference sequence). Trimming took off 3 bases at V and 2 bases at J, with 4 bases between the two ends. The CDR3 is made up of 11 amino acids. The DNA for the CDR3 is TGCAGTGCTAGGGCTAACACTGAAGCTTTCTTT. This encodes CSARANTEAFF.

The rearrangement links TRBV20-1 to TRBJ1-5; 9 nucleotides match TRBD1. J was trimmed by 6 bases and V by 6 bases; bases with no gene match: 9. Per germline, CDR1 DFQATT and CDR2 SNEGSKA (reference sequence). The CDR3 consists of 14 residues. The CDR3 DNA is TGCAGTGCCAGACGGGGACAGGGAGGTCAGCCCCAGCATTTT. It is translated as CSARRGQGGQPQHF.

The V gene is TRBV6-1, the J gene TRBJ1-6, with 8 nucleotides matching TRBD1. The CDR3 is made up of 16 amino acids. J lost 8 bases, V lost 2 bases, and 8 bases had no gene match. Germline V gene data show CDR1 as MNHNS and CDR2 as SASEGT. The CDR3: CASSELQGALDSPLHF. Written as DNA, the CDR3 is TGTGCCAGCAGTGAACTTCAGGGGGCGCTTGATTCACCCCTCCACTTT.

This clonotype was recorded a few times. The chain links TRBV13 to TRBJ1-2; D is possibly TRBD1 (5 bases). Trimming cost V 1 base and J 4 bases, with 7 bases left between them. The germline gives CDR1 PRHDT, CDR2 FYEKMQ (reference sequence). This CDR3 comprises 13 residues. CDR3 DNA: TGTGCCAGCAGCTTAGTACAGGCCTATGGCTACACCTTC. Protein product: CASSLVQAYGYTF.

This clonotype showed up many times. The V and J genes are TRBV11-2 and TRBJ2-1, with TRBD2 matching 10 bases. Germline V gene sequence: CDR1 SGHAT, CDR2 FQNNGV. The CDR3 runs 18 residues. V was pared by 1 base and J by 0 bases, with 6 bases of the junction left unmatched. This CDR3 is CASSLGGTSASSYNEQFF. The CDR3 DNA follows: TGTGCCAGCAGCTTAGGCGGGACTAGCGCGAGCTCCTACAATGAGCAGTTCTTC.